This TCR beta chain comes out of a study of blood T cell repertoires in COVID-19. In the study overall: Specimens from acute and convalescent COVID-19 originated in the United States, Italy and Spain. PBMCs, B-cell-depleted T cells, or T cells provided the cDNA or gDNA that made up the material.

Per the original methods: Scientists estimated how many nucleated cells there were by amplifying reference gene primers. Sequencing was performed with immunoSEQ multiplex PCR; in TCRdb, only in-frame clones are kept and a portion is missing. V and J calls plus clone size are reproduced from that table; the DNA served to infer D and trimming. Seen here are 140,000 to 150,000 clones, about 85% observed once, and the top ten hold about 3%. Only a few counts were recorded for this clone. The CDR3 spans 15 residues. V was clipped by 1 base and J by 3 bases, with 12 bases between them. V gene TRBV23-1 combines with J gene TRBJ1-1; TRBD1 is a possible D gene (6 bases). TRBV23-1 is given ORF status, its function remaining uncertain. The sequencing sample was made of peripheral blood. The sequence derives from a woman in her 40s with active or convalescent COVID-19. CDR3 residues: CASSQFGGRDTEAFF. The CDR3 DNA follows: TGCGCCAGCAGTCAATTCGGGGGGCGGGACACTGAAGCTTTCTTT.